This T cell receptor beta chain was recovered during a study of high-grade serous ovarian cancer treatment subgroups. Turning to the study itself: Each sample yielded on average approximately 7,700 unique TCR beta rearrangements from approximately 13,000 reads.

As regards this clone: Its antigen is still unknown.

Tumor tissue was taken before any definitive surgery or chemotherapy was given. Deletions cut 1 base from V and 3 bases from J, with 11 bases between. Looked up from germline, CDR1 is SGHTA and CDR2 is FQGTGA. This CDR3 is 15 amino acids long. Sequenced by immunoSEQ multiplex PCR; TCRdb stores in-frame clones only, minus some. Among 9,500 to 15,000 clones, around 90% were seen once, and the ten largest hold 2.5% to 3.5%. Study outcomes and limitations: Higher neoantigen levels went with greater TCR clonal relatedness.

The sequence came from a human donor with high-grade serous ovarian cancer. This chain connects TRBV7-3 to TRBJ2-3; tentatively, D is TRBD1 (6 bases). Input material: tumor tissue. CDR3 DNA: TGTGCCAGCAGCTTAATGGGGGCAGGAACAGATACGCAGTATTTT. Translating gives CASSLMGAGTDTQYF.